These 15 T cell receptor beta chains were all obtained from the same sample, sequenced in a study of CXCR3-negative and CXCR3-positive naive CD8 T cells. Libraries of TRB cDNA were made by 5' RACE and carried UMIs. TCRdb re-called the 5' RACE reads and catalogs CDR3 proteins one per entry, DNA excluded. The table for this sample gives 92,000 or so distinct CDR3 sequences. Sample: naive CXCR3- CD8+ T cells from blood. Subset: CD45RO-CCR7+CD27+CD95- naive CD8+ T cells lacking CXCR3 (TNR3-). These receptors came from a human donor in good health. Some clones in this sample may be carry-over from other donors' samples.

This chain joins TRBV12-3 or TRBV12-4 and TRBJ2-7. This CDR3 region has 12 residues. CDR3 region: CASLRYGHEQYF.

The J gene is TRBJ2-1, the V gene TRBV11-2. Germline loops: CDR1 SGHAT, CDR2 FQNNGV. This CDR3 is 15 amino acids long. This chain's CDR3 is CASSLGSSSYNEQFF.

The CDR3 sequence: CSAGTGEYTGELFF. The chain is built from TRBV29-1 and TRBJ2-2; the TRBD1 assignment by TCRdb is unverifiable without DNA. This CDR3 region has 14 residues. Germline CDR1 and CDR2: SQVTM and ANQGSEA.

This chain links TRBV6-5 with TRBJ2-3. The CDR3 is 15 residues long. Germline CDR1 is MNHEY and CDR2 is SVGAGI. The CDR3 here is CASSYSGASTDTQYF.

The gene calls are TRBV4-3 and TRBJ2-6. The CDR3 length is 14 residues. Germline V gene lookup returns CDR1 LGHNA and CDR2 YSLEER. The CDR3 spells CASSLGFGANVLTF.

J is TRBJ2-1 and V is TRBV20-1; there is no DNA to check the TCRdb D call of TRBD2. This CDR3 comprises 15 residues. The germline gives CDR1 DFQATT, CDR2 SNEGSKA (reference sequence). CDR3 region: CSAHNSGGENNEQFF.

The gene calls are TRBV7-9 and TRBJ1-2. The germline V gene has CDR1 SEHNR and CDR2 FQNEAQ (reference sequence). The CDR3 is made up of 17 amino acids. The CDR3: CASSLYGEAGLLYGYTF.

The rearrangement uses TRBV16 and TRBJ1-1. The CDR3 has 12 residues. Germline V gives CDR1 KGHSY, CDR2 FQNENV. CDR3 amino acids: CASSQSPSEAFF.

The genes are TRBV29-1 and TRBJ2-3. The CDR3 sequence is 14 residues long. Germline V gene sequence: CDR1 SQVTM, CDR2 ANQGSEA. The chain's CDR3 is CSFRLGISTDTQYF.

The CDR3 spells CSVIPTAVGYEQYF. The chain has TRBV29-1 and TRBJ2-7. This CDR3 is built from 14 residues. Looked up from germline, CDR1 is SQVTM and CDR2 is ANQGSEA.

The V and J genes are TRBV6-4 and TRBJ2-1; TCRdb's D call of TRBD1 is untestable without DNA. This CDR3 is built from 15 residues. CDR1 is MRHNA, CDR2 SNTAGT, per germline. The CDR3 is CASSEASVGVGEQFF.

The chain recombines TRBV29-1 with TRBJ1-2; there is no DNA to check the TCRdb D call of TRBD1. The germline CDR1 and CDR2 sequences are SQVTM and ANQGSEA. The CDR3 has 13 residues. The CDR3 loop reads CSVEAPTGDGYTF.

The chain carries TRBV6-5 and TRBJ2-3. Germline V gene lookup returns CDR1 MNHEY and CDR2 SVGAGI. The CDR3 is made up of 15 amino acids. CDR3 sequence reads: CASSYAGMGTDTQYF.

The chain combines TRBV28 with TRBJ2-7; TCRdb's D gene call, TRBD1, goes unchecked for lack of DNA. Germline loops: CDR1 MDHEN, CDR2 SYDVKM. The CDR3 is made up of 13 amino acids. CDR3 region: CASSDSQTYEQYF.

V is TRBV29-1 and J is TRBJ1-2. Germline lookup yields CDR1 SQVTM and CDR2 ANQGSEA. The CDR3 runs to 13 residues. CDR3 protein: CSVVVGTFSGYTF.